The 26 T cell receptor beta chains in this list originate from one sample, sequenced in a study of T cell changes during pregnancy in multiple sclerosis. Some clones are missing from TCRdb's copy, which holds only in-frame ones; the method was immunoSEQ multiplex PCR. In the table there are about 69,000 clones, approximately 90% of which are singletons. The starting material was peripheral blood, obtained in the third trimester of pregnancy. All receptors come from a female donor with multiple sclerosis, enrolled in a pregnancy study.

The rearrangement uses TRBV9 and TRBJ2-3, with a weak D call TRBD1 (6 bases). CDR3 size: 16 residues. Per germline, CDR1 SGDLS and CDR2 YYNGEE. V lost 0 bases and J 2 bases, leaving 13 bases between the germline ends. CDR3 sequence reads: CASSVEGRDITDTQYF. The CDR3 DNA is TGTGCCAGCAGCGTAGAAGGAAGGGACATCACAGATACGCAGTATTTT.

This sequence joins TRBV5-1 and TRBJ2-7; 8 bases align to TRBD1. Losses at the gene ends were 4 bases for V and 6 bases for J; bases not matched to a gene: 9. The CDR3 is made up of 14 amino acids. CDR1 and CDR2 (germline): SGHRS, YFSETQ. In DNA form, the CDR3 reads TGCGCCAGCAGCCCAGGGGGCATCTCTCGCGAGCAGTACTTC. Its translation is CASSPGGISREQYF.

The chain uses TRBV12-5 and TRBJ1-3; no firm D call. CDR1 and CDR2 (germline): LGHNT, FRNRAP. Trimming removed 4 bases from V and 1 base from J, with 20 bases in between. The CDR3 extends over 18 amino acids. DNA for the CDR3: TGTGCTAGTGGTTCCGTGGAATTTCGGGGAAAATCTGGAAACACCATATATTTT. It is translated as CASGSVEFRGKSGNTIYF.

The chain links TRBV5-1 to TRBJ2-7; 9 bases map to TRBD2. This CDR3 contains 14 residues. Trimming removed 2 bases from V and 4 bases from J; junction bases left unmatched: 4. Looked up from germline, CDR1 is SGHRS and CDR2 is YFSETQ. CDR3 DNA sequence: TGCGCCAGCAGCTTCGGGCTAGCGGGGTACGAGCAGTACTTC. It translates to CASSFGLAGYEQYF.

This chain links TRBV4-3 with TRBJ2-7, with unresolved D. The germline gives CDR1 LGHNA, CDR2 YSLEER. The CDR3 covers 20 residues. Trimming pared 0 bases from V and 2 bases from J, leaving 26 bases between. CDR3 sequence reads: CASSQDTIRDWSYPPYEQYF. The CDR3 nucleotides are TGCGCCAGCAGCCAAGACACAATCCGCGACTGGTCATACCCTCCCTACGAGCAGTACTTC.

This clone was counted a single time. The CDR3 sequence: CSGRLAGLLETQYF. CDR3 coding DNA: TGCAGCGGTCGACTAGCGGGTTTGTTGGAGACCCAGTACTTC. The chain carries TRBV29-1 and TRBJ2-5; 10 nucleotides match TRBD2. This CDR3 contains 14 residues. The V gene end was trimmed by 7 bases and the J gene end by 5 bases; junction bases not matched to a gene: 10. Germline V CDR1 and CDR2: SQVTM, ANQGSEA. Full variable domain (remainder filled in from reference TRBV29-1 and TRBJ2-5): SAVISQKPSRDICQRGTSLTIQCQVDSQVTMMFWYRQQPGQSLTLIATANQGSEATYESGFVIDKFPISRPNLTFSTLTVSNMSPEDSSIYLCSGRLAGLLETQYFGPGTRLLVL.

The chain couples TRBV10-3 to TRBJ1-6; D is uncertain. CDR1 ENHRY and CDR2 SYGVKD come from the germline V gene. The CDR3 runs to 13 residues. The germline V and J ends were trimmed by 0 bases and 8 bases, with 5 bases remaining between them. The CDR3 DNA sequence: TGTGCCATCAGTGAGTCGAGGTATTCACCCCTCCACTTT. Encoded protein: CAISESRYSPLHF.

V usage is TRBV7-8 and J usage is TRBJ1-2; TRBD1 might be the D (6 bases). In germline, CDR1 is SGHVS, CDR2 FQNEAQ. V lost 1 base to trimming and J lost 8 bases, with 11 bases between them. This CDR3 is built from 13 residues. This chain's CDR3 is CASSLDRVYGYTF. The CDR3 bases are TGTGCCAGCAGCTTAGACAGGGTATACGGCTACACCTTC.

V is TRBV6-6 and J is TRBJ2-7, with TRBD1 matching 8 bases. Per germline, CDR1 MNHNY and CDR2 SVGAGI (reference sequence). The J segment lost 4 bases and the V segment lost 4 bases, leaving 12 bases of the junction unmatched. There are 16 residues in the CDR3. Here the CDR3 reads CASSSYRTGTIYEQYF. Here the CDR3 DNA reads TGTGCCAGCAGTTCCTACCGGACAGGGACCATATACGAGCAGTACTTC.

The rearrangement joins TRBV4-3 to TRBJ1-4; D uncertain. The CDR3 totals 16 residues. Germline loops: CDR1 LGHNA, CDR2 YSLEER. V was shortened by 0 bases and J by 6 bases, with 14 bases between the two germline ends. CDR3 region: CASSQDRRTLDEKLFF. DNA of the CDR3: TGCGCCAGCAGCCAAGACCGCAGGACTCTCGATGAAAAACTGTTTTTT.

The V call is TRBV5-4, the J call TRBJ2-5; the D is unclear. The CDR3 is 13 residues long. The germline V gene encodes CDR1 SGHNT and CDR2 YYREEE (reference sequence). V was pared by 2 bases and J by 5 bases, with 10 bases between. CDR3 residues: CASSFLPGETQYF. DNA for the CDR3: TGTGCCAGCAGCTTCCTACCCGGGGAGACCCAGTACTTC.

CDR3 protein: CATSSRINLRRETQYF. The CDR3 nucleotides read TGTGCCACCAGCAGCCGCATCAATTTGCGGAGGGAGACCCAGTACTTC. J is TRBJ2-5 and V is TRBV15, with D possibly matching TRBD2 (5 bases). The V end lost 3 bases, the J end lost 5 bases, and 19 bases lay between the germline ends. The CDR3 runs 16 residues. Germline assignment: CDR1 LNHNV and CDR2 YYDKDF (reference sequence).

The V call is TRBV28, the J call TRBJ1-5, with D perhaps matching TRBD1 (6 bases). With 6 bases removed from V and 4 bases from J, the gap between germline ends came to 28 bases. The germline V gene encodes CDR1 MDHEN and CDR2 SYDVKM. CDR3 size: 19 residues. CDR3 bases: TGTGCCAGCAGCCCTGGACAGACACTGAGGTGGGTGGGGAATCAGCCCCAGCATTTT. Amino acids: CASSPGQTLRWVGNQPQHF. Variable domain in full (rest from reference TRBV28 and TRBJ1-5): DVKVTQSSRYLVKRTGEKVFLECVQDMDHENMFWYRQDPGLGLRLIYFSYDVKMKEKGDIPEGYSVSREKKERFSLILESASTNQTSMYLCASSPGQTLRWVGNQPQHFGDGTRLSIL.

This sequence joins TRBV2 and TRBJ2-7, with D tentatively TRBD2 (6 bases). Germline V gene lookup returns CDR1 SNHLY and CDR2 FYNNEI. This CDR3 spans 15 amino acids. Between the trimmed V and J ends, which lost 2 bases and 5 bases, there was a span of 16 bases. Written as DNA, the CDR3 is TGTGCCAGCAGTGAACGGGGGTCCCTACCCAACGAGCAGTACTTC. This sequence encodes CASSERGSLPNEQYF.

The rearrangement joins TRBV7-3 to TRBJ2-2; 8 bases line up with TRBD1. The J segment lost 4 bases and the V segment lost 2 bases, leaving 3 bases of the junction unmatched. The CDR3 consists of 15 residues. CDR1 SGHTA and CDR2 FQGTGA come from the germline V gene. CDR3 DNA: TGTGCCAGCAGCTTAGCAGGGGGCGGCACCGGGGAGCTGTTTTTT. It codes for CASSLAGGGTGELFF. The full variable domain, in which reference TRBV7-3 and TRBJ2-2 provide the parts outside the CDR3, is GAGVSQTPSNKVTEKGKYVELRCDPISGHTALYWYRQSLGQGPEFLIYFQGTGAADDSGLPNDRFFAVRPEGSVSTLKIQRTERGDSAVYLCASSLAGGGTGELFFGEGSRLTVL.

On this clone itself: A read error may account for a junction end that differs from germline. In DNA form, the CDR3 reads TGTGCTAGCAGCCCCCGACTAGCAGACGCGAACACCGGGGAGCTGTTTTTT. Protein product: CASSPRLADANTGELFF. The chain combines TRBV7-7 with TRBJ2-2; 7 positions agree with TRBD2. This CDR3 region has 17 residues. Germline lookup yields CDR1 SSHAT and CDR2 FNYEAQ (reference sequence).

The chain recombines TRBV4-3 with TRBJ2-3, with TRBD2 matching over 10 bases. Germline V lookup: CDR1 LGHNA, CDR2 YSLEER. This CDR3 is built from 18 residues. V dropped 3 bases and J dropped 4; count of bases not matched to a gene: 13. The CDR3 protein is CASSQDPSSGGAPDTQYF. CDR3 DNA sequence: TGCGCCAGCAGCCAGGACCCCTCCAGCGGGGGGGCCCCAGATACGCAGTATTTT.

The CDR3 here is CASNLWGASGDYEQYF. The CDR3, as DNA: TGTGCCAGCAATCTCTGGGGAGCCAGCGGGGACTACGAGCAGTACTTC. The rearrangement links TRBV28 to TRBJ2-7; 7 nucleotides align to TRBD2. The J segment lost 3 bases and the V segment lost 7 bases, leaving 15 bases of the junction unmatched. This CDR3 has 16 amino acids. Germline values: CDR1 MDHEN, CDR2 SYDVKM.

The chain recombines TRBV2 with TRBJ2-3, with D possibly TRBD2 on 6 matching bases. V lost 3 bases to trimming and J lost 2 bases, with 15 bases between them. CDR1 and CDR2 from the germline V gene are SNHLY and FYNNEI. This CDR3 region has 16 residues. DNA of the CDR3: TGTGCCAGCAGTGATCACAGCCGGGGGAACACAGATACGCAGTATTTT. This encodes CASSDHSRGNTDTQYF. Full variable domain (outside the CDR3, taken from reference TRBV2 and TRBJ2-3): EPEVTQTPSHQVTQMGQEVILRCVPISNHLYFYWYRQILGQKVEFLVSFYNNEISEKSEIFDDQFSVERPDGSNFTLKIRSTKLEDSAMYFCASSDHSRGNTDTQYFGPGTRLTVL.

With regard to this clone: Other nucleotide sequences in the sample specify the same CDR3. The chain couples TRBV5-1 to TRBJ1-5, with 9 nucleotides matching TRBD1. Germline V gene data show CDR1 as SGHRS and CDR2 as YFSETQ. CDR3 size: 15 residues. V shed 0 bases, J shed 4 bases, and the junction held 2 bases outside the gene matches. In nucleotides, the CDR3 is TGCGCCAGCAGCTTGGGACAGGGGGTGAATCAGCCCCAGCATTTT. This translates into CASSLGQGVNQPQHF.

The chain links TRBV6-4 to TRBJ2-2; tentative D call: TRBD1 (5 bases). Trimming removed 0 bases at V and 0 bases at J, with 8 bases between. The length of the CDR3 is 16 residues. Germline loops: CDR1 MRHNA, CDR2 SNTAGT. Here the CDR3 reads CASSDSAGTNTGELFF. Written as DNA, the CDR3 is TGTGCCAGCAGTGACTCAGCAGGGACGAACACCGGGGAGCTGTTTTTT.

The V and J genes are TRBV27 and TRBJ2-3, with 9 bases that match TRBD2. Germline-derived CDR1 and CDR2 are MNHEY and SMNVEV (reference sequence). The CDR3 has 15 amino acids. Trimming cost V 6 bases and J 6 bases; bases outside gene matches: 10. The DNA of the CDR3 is TGTGCCAGCAGCCCTCGGCGGGGGGGCCCGGATACGCAGTATTTT. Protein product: CASSPRRGGPDTQYF.

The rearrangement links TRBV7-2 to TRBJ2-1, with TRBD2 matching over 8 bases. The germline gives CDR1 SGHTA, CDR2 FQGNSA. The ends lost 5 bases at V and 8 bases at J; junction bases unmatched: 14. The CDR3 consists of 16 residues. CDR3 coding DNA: TGTGCCAGCAGCCCTAACGTGCGGGGGGCCGGGGATGAGCAGTTCTTC. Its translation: CASSPNVRGAGDEQFF.

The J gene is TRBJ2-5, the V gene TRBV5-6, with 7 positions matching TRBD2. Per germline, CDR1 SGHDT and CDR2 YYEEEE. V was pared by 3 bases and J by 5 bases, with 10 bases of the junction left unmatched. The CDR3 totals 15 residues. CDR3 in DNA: TGTGCCAGCAGCTCGAGCCCTCTAGCGGTGGAGACCCAGTACTTC. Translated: CASSSSPLAVETQYF.

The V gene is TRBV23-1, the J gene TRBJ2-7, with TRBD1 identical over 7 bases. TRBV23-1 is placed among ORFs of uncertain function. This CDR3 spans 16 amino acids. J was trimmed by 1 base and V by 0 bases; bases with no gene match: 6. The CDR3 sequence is CASSQSPVTGSYEQYF. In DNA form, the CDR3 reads TGCGCCAGCAGTCAATCCCCGGTGACAGGGTCCTACGAGCAGTACTTC.

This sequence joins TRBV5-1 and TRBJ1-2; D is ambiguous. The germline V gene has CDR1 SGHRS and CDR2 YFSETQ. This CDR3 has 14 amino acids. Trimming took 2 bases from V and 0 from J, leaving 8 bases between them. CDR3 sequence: CASSFSQANYGYTF. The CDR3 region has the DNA TGCGCCAGCAGCTTTTCCCAGGCTAACTATGGCTACACCTTC. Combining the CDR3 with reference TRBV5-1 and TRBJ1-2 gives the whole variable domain KAGVTQTPRYLIKTRGQQVTLSCSPISGHRSVSWYQQTPGQGLQFLFEYFSETQRNKGNFPGRFSGRQFSNSRSEMNVSTLELGDSALYLCASSFSQANYGYTFGSGTRLTVV.